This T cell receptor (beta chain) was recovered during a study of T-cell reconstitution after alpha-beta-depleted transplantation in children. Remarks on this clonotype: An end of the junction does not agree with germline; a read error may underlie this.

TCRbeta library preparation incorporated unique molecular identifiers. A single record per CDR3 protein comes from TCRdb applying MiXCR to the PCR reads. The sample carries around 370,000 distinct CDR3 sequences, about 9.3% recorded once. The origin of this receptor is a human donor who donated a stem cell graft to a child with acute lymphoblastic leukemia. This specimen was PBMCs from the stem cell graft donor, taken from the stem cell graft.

The CDR3 sequence: CVSSMTSGFNEQFF. CDR3 DNA: TGTGTCAGCAGCATGACTAGCGGGTTCAATGAGCAGTTCTTC. The chain joins TRBV9 to TRBJ2-1; 10 bases fit TRBD2. This CDR3 spans 14 amino acids. Per germline, CDR1 SGDLS and CDR2 YYNGEE.